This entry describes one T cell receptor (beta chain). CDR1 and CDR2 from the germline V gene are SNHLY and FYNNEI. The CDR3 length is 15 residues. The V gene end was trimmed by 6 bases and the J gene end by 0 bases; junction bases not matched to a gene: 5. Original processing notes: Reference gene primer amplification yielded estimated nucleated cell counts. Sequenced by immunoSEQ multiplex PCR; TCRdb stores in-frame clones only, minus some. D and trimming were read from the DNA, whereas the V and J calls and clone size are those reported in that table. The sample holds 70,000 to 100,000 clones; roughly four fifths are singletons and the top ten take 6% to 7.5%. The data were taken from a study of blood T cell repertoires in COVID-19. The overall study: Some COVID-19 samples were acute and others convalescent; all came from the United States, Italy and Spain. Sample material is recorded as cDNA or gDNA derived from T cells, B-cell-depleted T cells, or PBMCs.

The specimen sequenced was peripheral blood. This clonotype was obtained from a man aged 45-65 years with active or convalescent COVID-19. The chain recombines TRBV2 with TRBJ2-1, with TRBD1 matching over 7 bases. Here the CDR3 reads CASRGDRISYNEQFF. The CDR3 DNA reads TGTGCCAGCAGGGGGGACAGAATCTCCTACAATGAGCAGTTCTTC.